One and the same sample provided the 18 T cell receptor beta chains below, sequenced in a study of shared clonotypes between healthy human individuals. The data were produced by immunoSEQ multiplex PCR, yet TCRdb's version contains in-frame clones alone and is incomplete. The sample includes some 2,000,000 clones, roughly 94% of them seen just once. Sequenced material: naive CD4+ T cells sorted from blood. Described subset: CD45RA+ positively selected. All receptors come from a man younger than 30 in good health.

The gene calls are TRBV2 and TRBJ1-6; maybe TRBD1 (6 bases). CDR3 length: 14 residues. Germline CDR1 SNHLY, CDR2 FYNNEI. V lost 6 bases, J lost 11 bases, and 17 bases lay in between. The CDR3 is CASSRWTAGTPLHF. In DNA form, the CDR3 reads TGTGCCAGCAGCCGGTGGACAGCGGGCACACCCCTCCACTTT. The variable domain in full, with the rest retrieved from reference TRBV2 and TRBJ1-6, is EPEVTQTPSHQVTQMGQEVILRCVPISNHLYFYWYRQILGQKVEFLVSFYNNEISEKSEIFDDQFSVERPDGSNFTLKIRSTKLEDSAMYFCASSRWTAGTPLHFGNGTRLTVT.

This clone was picked up one time. The chain has TRBV2 and TRBJ1-2, with D possibly TRBD1 on 5 matching bases. The CDR3 runs 14 residues. Per germline, CDR1 SNHLY and CDR2 FYNNEI. V was cut by 2 bases and J by 8 bases, with 15 bases left in between. CDR3 sequence reads: CASSESWAGTGYTF. In DNA, the CDR3 is TGTGCCAGCAGTGAAAGTTGGGCAGGGACGGGCTACACCTTC.

J is TRBJ1-6 and V is TRBV30; D may be TRBD1 (6 bases). Germline-derived CDR1 and CDR2 are GTSNPN and SVGIG (reference sequence). The CDR3 covers 14 residues. V lost 0 bases and J lost 8, with 11 bases in between. The CDR3 DNA reads as TGTGCCTGGAGTGTGGGGGGGGCGGATTCACCCCTCCACTTT. The encoded protein is CAWSVGGADSPLHF.

This chain connects TRBV10-3 to TRBJ1-2; D is unclear. This CDR3 has 15 amino acids. Trimming stripped 0 bases from V and 0 bases from J, with 8 bases between. CDR1 and CDR2 (germline): ENHRY, SYGVKD. DNA of the CDR3: TGTGCCATCAGTGAGTCGGGCAGTTCTAACTATGGCTACACCTTC. This codes for CAISESGSSNYGYTF.

The chain uses TRBV15 and TRBJ1-6; 7 bases line up with TRBD1. CDR3 length: 14 amino acids. Germline values: CDR1 LNHNV, CDR2 YYDKDF (reference sequence). V lost 2 bases and J lost 9; bases outside the gene matches: 4. This CDR3 is CATSRTGASSPLHF. DNA of the CDR3: TGTGCCACCAGCAGAACAGGGGCCTCTTCACCCCTCCACTTT.

V usage is TRBV10-2 and J usage is TRBJ2-1; 12 nucleotides match TRBD2. The germline CDR1 and CDR2 sequences are WSHSY and SAAADI. The CDR3 has 14 residues. The V gene end was trimmed by 5 bases and the J gene end by 6 bases; junction bases not matched to a gene: 2. This CDR3 reads CASSLAGGPNEQFF. As DNA, the CDR3 is TGCGCCAGCAGTCTAGCGGGAGGGCCCAATGAGCAGTTCTTC.

V gene TRBV5-1 combines with J gene TRBJ2-7; D remains unclear. This CDR3 has 13 amino acids. The germline V and J ends were trimmed by 4 bases and 4 bases, with 12 bases remaining between them. Looked up from germline, CDR1 is SGHRS and CDR2 is YFSETQ. The CDR3 DNA sequence: TGCGCCAGCAGCGCTTTGGGCGGTTACGAGCAGTACTTC. Translation: CASSALGGYEQYF. The full variable domain, its missing parts supplied by reference TRBV5-1 and TRBJ2-7, is KAGVTQTPRYLIKTRGQQVTLSCSPISGHRSVSWYQQTPGQGLQFLFEYFSETQRNKGNFPGRFSGRQFSNSRSEMNVSTLELGDSALYLCASSALGGYEQYFGPGTRLTVT.

On this clone: The DNA is omitted, as the CDR3 cannot be located on it reliably, and the CDR3 follows TCRdb's listing. The gene calls are TRBV28 and TRBJ2-7; the table's D call TRBD1 went unverified against the DNA. With termini counted, the CDR3 has 14 amino acids. Germline V gives CDR1 MDHEN, CDR2 SYDVKM. The CDR3 here is CASSFLAGRYEQYF.

V usage is TRBV5-1 and J usage is TRBJ2-7; D possibly corresponds to TRBD2 (5 bases). Trimming removed 1 base from V and 0 bases from J, with 11 bases in between. In germline, CDR1 is SGHRS, CDR2 YFSETQ. CDR3 size: 15 residues. The CDR3: CASSLNSATSYEQYF. CDR3 DNA: TGCGCCAGCAGCTTGAATAGCGCCACCTCCTACGAGCAGTACTTC.

The chain joins TRBV18 to TRBJ2-1, with 9 bases matching TRBD1. The CDR3 has 13 amino acids. Germline lookup yields CDR1 KGHSH and CDR2 LQKENI. V gave up 4 bases and J gave up 7 bases; unmatched junction bases: 2. The CDR3 DNA is TGTGCCAGCTCACACGGGACAGGGAATGAGCAGTTCTTC. Translating gives CASSHGTGNEQFF. Full variable domain (rest looked up from reference TRBV18 and TRBJ2-1): NAGVMQNPRHLVRRRGQEARLRCSPMKGHSHVYWYRQLPEEGLKFMVYLQKENIIDESGMPKERFSAEFPKEGPSILRIQQVVRGDSAAYFCASSHGTGNEQFFGPGTRLTVL.

The chain combines TRBV29-1 with TRBJ2-2; 7 nucleotides align to TRBD2. The CDR3 has 15 amino acids. The germline V gene has CDR1 SQVTM and CDR2 ANQGSEA. Trimming at V came to 3 bases and at J to 0 bases, leaving 4 bases not matched to a gene. The chain's CDR3 is CSVDIAGSNTGELFF. CDR3 bases: TGCAGCGTTGATATAGCGGGCTCGAACACCGGGGAGCTGTTTTTT.

This clone appeared once. The CDR3 DNA reads as TGTGCCATCAACCCTAGCGAGGAATACGAGCAGTACTTC. It yields the protein CAINPSEEYEQYF. The V and J genes are TRBV10-3 and TRBJ2-7; tentative D call: TRBD2 (6 bases). Germline-derived CDR1 and CDR2 are ENHRY and SYGVKD. This CDR3 contains 13 residues. The ends were cut back, 7 bases at V and 4 bases at J, with 14 bases in the middle.

The gene calls are TRBV5-1 and TRBJ2-6; D is tentatively TRBD1 or TRBD2 (5 bases each). The CDR3 loop spans 15 amino acids. Trimming cost V 5 bases and J 3 bases, with 12 bases left between them. CDR1 is SGHRS, CDR2 YFSETQ, per germline. CDR3 coding DNA: TGCGCCAGCAGTAGCGCAGGGCGTGGGGCCAACGTCCTGACTTTC. This sequence encodes CASSSAGRGANVLTF. The entire variable domain, with the rest obtained from reference TRBV5-1 and TRBJ2-6, is as follows: KAGVTQTPRYLIKTRGQQVTLSCSPISGHRSVSWYQQTPGQGLQFLFEYFSETQRNKGNFPGRFSGRQFSNSRSEMNVSTLELGDSALYLCASSSAGRGANVLTFGAGSRLTVL.

This clone was observed many times. The chain combines TRBV5-6 with TRBJ2-7; D remains ambiguous. V lost 3 bases and J 3 bases, leaving 7 bases between the germline ends. This CDR3 spans 12 amino acids. The germline V gene has CDR1 SGHDT and CDR2 YYEEEE. The chain's CDR3 is CASSSRYYEQYF. The DNA of the CDR3 is TGTGCCAGCAGCTCCCGGTACTACGAGCAGTACTTC.

This sequence joins TRBV18 and TRBJ1-6; D gene ambiguous. Germline loops: CDR1 KGHSH, CDR2 LQKENI. CDR3 length: 15 residues. The V and J ends lost 2 bases and 8 bases respectively, with 13 bases between them. CDR3 coding DNA: TGTGCCAGCTCACCATCGGGCACCGCGGATTCACCCCTCCACTTT. It encodes CASSPSGTADSPLHF.

Notes on this clone: This CDR3 is also generated by other DNA sequences in the sample. This sequence joins TRBV18 and TRBJ2-2, with 11 bases fitting TRBD1. CDR3 length equals 16 residues. CDR1 KGHSH and CDR2 LQKENI come from the germline V gene. V lost 3 bases to trimming and J lost 5 bases; unmatched junction nucleotides: 5. The CDR3 protein is CASSPRTGGSTGELFF. CDR3 nucleotide sequence: TGTGCCAGCTCACCCCGGACAGGGGGCTCGACCGGGGAGCTGTTTTTT.

This clone was found once. The V and J genes are TRBV4-1 and TRBJ2-5, with TRBD1 matching over 9 bases. The CDR3 has 16 amino acids. J gave up 4 bases and V 0 bases, and 6 bases lay outside the gene matches. Looked up from germline, CDR1 is MGHRA and CDR2 is YSYEKL. The CDR3 DNA reads as TGCGCCAGCAGCCAAGATAGGGGGACAGGGCGAGAGACCCAGTACTTC. This encodes CASSQDRGTGRETQYF.

The chain employs TRBV11-2 and TRBJ2-1, with 13 bases matching TRBD2. J was trimmed by 7 bases and V by 7 bases; bases with no gene match: 7. The germline V gene encodes CDR1 SGHAT and CDR2 FQNNGV. The CDR3 totals 15 residues. The CDR3, as DNA: TGTGCCAGCAACCAAGGGACTAGCGGGATTAATGAGCAGTTCTTC. The encoded protein is CASNQGTSGINEQFF.